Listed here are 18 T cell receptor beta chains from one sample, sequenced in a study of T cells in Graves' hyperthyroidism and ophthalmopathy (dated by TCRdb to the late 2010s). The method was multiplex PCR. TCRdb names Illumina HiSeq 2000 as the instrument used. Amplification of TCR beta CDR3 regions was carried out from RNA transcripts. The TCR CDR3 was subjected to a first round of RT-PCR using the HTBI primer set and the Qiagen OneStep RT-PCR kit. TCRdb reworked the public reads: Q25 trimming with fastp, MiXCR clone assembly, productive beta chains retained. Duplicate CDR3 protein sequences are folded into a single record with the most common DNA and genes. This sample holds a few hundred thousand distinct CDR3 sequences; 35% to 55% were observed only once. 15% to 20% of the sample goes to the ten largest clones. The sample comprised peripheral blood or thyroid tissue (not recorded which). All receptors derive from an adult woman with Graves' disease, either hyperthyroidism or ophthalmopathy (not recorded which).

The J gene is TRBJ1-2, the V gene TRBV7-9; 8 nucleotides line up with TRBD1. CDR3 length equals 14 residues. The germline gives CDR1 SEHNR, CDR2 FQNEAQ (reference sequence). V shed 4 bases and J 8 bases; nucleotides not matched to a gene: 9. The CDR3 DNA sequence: TGTGCCAGCAGCTCCTCGGACAGGGTTTGGGGCTACACCTTC. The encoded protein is CASSSSDRVWGYTF.

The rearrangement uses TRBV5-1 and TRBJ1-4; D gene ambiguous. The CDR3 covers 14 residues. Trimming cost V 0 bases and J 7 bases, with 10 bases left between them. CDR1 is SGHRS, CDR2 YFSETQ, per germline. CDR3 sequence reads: CASSLGADGEKLFF. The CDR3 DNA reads TGCGCCAGCAGCTTGGGAGCGGACGGTGAAAAACTGTTTTTT. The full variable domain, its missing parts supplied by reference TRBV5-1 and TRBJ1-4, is KAGVTQTPRYLIKTRGQQVTLSCSPISGHRSVSWYQQTPGQGLQFLFEYFSETQRNKGNFPGRFSGRQFSNSRSEMNVSTLELGDSALYLCASSLGADGEKLFFGSGTQLSVL.

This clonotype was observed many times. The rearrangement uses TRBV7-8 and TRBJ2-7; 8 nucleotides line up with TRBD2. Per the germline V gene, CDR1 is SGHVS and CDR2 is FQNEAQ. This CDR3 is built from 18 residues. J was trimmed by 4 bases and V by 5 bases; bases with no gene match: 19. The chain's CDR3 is CASSPQPSRVLAAYEQYF. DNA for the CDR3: TGTGCCAGCAGCCCACAACCCTCCCGGGTACTAGCGGCGTACGAGCAGTACTTC.

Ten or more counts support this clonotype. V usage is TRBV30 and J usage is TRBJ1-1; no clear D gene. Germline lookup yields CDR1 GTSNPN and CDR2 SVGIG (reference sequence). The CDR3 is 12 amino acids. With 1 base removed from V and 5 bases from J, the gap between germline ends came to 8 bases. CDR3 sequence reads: CAWSAGLTEAFF. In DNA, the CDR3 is TGTGCCTGGAGTGCAGGATTGACTGAAGCTTTCTTT.

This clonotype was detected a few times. DNA of the CDR3: TGCAGCGTTGAGGCGGGACGACCCTACAATGAGCAGTTCTTC. It is translated as CSVEAGRPYNEQFF. The J gene is TRBJ2-1, the V gene TRBV29-1, with D tentatively TRBD2 (6 bases). V lost 3 bases, J lost 2 bases, and 11 bases lay in between. CDR3 length equals 14 residues. Germline V gene lookup returns CDR1 SQVTM and CDR2 ANQGSEA.

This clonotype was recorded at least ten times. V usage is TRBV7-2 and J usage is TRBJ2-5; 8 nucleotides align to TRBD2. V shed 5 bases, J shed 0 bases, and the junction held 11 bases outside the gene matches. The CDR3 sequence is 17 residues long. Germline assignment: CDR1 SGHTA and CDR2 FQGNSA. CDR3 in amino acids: CASSPGRASGYQETQYF. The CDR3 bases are TGTGCCAGCAGCCCCGGGAGGGCTAGCGGGTACCAAGAGACCCAGTACTTC.

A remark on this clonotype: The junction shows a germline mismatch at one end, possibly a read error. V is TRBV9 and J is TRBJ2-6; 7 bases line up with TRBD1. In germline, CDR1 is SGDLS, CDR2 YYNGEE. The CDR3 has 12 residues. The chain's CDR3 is CASSGTGFAEAF. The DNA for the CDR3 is TGTGCCAGCAGCGGGACAGGCTTTGCTGAAGCTTTC.

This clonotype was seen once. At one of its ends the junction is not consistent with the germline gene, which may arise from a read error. For the CDR3, the DNA is TGTGCCACCAGTGATGAACAGGGAGGCGACACTGAAGCTTTCTTT. Residues: CATSDEQGGDTEAFF. The V gene is TRBV25-1, the J gene TRBJ1-1; maybe TRBD1 (6 bases). Germline V gene lookup returns CDR1 MGHDK and CDR2 SYGVNS. This CDR3 is built from 15 residues.

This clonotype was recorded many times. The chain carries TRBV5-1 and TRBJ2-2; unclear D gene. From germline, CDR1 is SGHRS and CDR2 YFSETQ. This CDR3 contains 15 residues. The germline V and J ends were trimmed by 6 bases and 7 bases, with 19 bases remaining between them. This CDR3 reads CASTPYIVWGGELFF. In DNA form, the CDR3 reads TGCGCCAGCACCCCGTACATCGTCTGGGGCGGGGAGCTGTTTTTT. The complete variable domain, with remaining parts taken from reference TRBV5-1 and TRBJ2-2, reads KAGVTQTPRYLIKTRGQQVTLSCSPISGHRSVSWYQQTPGQGLQFLFEYFSETQRNKGNFPGRFSGRQFSNSRSEMNVSTLELGDSALYLCASTPYIVWGGELFFGEGSRLTVL.

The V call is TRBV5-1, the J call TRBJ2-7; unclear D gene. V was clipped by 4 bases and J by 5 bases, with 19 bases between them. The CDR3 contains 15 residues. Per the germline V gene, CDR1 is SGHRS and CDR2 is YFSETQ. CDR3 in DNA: TGCGCCAGCAGCCCCCCGCAGCGACCCATACACGAGCAGTACTTC. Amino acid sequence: CASSPPQRPIHEQYF.

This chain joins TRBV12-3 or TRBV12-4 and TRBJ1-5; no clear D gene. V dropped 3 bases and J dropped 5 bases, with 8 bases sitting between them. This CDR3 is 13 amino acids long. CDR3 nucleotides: TGTGCCAGCAGTTTCGGTTTCGATCAGCCCCAGCATTTT. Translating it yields CASSFGFDQPQHF.

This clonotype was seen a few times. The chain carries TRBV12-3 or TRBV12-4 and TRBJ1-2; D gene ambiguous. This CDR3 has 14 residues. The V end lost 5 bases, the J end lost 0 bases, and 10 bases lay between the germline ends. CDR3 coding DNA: TGTGCCAGCAGTGGTATCAGCTCTAACTATGGCTACACCTTC. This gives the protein CASSGISSNYGYTF.

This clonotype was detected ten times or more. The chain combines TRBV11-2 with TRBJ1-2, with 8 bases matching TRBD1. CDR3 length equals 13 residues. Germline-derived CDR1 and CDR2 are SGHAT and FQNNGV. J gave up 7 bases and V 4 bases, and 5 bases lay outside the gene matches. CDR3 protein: CASSSPGGGGYTF. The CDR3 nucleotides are TGTGCCAGCAGCTCCCCAGGGGGCGGTGGCTACACCTTC.

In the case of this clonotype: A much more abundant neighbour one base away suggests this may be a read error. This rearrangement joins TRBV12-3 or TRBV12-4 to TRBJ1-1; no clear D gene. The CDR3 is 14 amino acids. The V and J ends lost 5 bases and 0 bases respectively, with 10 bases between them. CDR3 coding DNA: TGTGCCAGCAGTAACAGTGGTTTGAACACTGAAGCTTTCTTT. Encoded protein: CASSNSGLNTEAFF.

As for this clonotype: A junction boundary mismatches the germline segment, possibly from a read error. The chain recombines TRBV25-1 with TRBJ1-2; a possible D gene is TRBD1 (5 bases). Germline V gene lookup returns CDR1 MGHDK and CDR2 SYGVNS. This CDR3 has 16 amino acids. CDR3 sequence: CASSHPEEGRNYGYTF. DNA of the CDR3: TGCGCCAGCAGCCACCCTGAGGAGGGGCGGAACTATGGCTACACCTTC.

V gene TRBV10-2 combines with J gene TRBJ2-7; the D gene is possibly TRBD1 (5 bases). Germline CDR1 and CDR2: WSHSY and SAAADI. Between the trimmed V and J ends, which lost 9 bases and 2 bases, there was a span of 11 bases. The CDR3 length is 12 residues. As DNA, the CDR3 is TGCGCCAGTGCGCAGGGAACCTACGAGCAGTACTTC. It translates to CASAQGTYEQYF.

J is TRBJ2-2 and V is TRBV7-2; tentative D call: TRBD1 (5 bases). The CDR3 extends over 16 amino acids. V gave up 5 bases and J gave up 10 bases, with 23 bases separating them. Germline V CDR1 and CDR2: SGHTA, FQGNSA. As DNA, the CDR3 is TGTGCCAGCAGCGCCTTTCCGCCCGATGGGGCGGCGGAGCTGTTTTTT. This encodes CASSAFPPDGAAELFF.

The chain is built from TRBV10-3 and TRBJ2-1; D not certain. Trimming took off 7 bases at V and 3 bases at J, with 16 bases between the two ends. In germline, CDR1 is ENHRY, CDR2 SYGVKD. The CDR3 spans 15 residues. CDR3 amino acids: CAINGRDTHYNEQFF. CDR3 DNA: TGTGCCATCAACGGTCGAGACACACACTACAATGAGCAGTTCTTC.